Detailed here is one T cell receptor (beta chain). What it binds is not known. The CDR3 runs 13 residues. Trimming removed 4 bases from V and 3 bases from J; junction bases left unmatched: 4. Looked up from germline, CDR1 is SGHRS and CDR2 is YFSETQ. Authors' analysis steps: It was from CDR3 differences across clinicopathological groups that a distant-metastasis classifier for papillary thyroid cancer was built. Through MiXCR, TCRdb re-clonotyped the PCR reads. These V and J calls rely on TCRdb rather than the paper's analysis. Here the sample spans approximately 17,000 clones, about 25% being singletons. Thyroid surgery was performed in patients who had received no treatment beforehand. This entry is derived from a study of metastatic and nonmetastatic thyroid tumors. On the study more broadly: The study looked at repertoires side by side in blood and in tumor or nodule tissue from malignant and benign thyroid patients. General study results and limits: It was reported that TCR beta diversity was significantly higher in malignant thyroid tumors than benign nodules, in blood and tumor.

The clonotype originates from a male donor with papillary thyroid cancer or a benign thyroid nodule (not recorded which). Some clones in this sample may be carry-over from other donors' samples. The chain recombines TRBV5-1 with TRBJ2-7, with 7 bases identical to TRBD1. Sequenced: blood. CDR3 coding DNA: TGCGCCAGCAGCCTTCACAGGGGCTACGAGCAGTACTTC. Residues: CASSLHRGYEQYF.